The TCR beta chain under discussion was sequenced for a study of T cells in localized non-small cell lung cancer. Study outcomes and limitations: The tumor had only one region sequenced, so heterogeneity remains possible. Peak T cell clonality was found in uninvolved adjacent lung, exceeding tumor. Adjacent lung exhibited a median of approximately 50 among the 100 most abundant tumor clones.

Concerning this clone itself: Its antigen is still unknown.

The protocol was immunoSEQ multiplex PCR, while the TCRdb copy is restricted to in-frame clones and leaves out a portion. The data show tens of thousands of clones, 86% seen once. V gave up 4 bases and J gave up 6 bases, with 19 bases separating them. The CDR3 extends over 15 amino acids. Germline V CDR1 and CDR2: SGDLS, YYNGEE. Sample: peripheral blood, taken before any cancer treatment. The chain joins TRBV9 to TRBJ2-5; TRBD1 might be the D (6 bases). The TCR was taken from a woman between 35 and 75 years old with stage I lung adenocarcinoma. CDR3: CASSYGTIGGQTQYF. CDR3 bases: TGTGCCAGCAGCTATGGGACGATAGGGGGTCAGACCCAGTACTTC.